The clone carrying this T cell receptor (beta chain) came up many times. Its antigen is unknown. Stable Graves' hyperthyroidism denoted no ophthalmopathy progression over 18 months. These data belong to a study of T cells in Graves' hyperthyroidism and ophthalmopathy. Overall study findings and caveats: Blood held most thyroid clonotypes expanded above 0.001 frequency.

Germline trimming cut 9 bases from V and 4 bases from J; bases unmatched to any gene: 4. This CDR3 spans 12 amino acids. From germline, CDR1 is ENHRY and CDR2 SYGVKD. It was RNA transcripts that yielded the amplified TCR beta CDR3 regions. HTBI primers were the set used in a first-round RT-PCR of the TCR CDR3. MiXCR, run by TCRdb on the multiplex PCR reads, gives a single entry per CDR3 protein. The table includes 96,000 or so distinct CDR3 sequences, around 52% detected once. The specimen sequenced was blood. The chain is built from TRBV10-3 and TRBJ2-3, with TRBD1 matching 7 bases. The source is a woman in her 40s with Graves' hyperthyroidism. CDR3 amino acids: CAISTGPDTQYF. CDR3 DNA: TGTGCCATATCGACAGGGCCAGATACGCAGTATTTT.